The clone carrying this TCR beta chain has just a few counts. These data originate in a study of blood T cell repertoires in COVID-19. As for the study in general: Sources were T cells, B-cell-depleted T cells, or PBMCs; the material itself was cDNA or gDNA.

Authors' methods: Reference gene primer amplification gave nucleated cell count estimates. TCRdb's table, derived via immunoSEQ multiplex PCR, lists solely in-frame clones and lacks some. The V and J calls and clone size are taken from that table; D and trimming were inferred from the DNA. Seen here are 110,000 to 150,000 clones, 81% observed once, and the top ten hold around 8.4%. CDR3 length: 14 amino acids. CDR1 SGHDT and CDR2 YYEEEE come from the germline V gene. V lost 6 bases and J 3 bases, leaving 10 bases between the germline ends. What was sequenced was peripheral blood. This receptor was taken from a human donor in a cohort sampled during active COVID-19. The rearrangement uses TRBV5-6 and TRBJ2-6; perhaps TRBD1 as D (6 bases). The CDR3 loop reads CASTYRVGANVLTF. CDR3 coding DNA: TGTGCCAGCACCTACAGGGTTGGGGCCAACGTCCTGACTTTC. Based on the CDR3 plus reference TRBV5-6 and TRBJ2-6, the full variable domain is DAGVTQSPTHLIKTRGQQVTLRCSPKSGHDTVSWYQQALGQGPQFIFQYYEEEERQRGNFPDRFSGHQFPNYSSELNVNALLLGDSALYLCASTYRVGANVLTFGAGSRLTVL.